Listed below are T cell receptor beta chains from one sample, sequenced in a study of T cells in Graves' hyperthyroidism and ophthalmopathy. MiXCR, applied by TCRdb to the multiplex PCR reads, yields one record per CDR3 protein. The data hold nearly 750,000 distinct CDR3 sequences, with approximately 36% observed a single time. The sample taken for sequencing was blood. These receptors came from a middle-aged woman with Graves' hyperthyroidism. The CDR3 runs from the conserved cysteine through the conserved F or W. The order of the fields is CDR3 DNA, CDR3 protein, V gene, D gene, J gene, clone size. A D gene is named only where the DNA matches it firmly. A clone size is listed for some rows: how often the clone was seen (once, few, many), or a class if it is expanded.

DNA: TGTGCCAGCAGTGCGCAGGGTACGACCTCTGGGGCCAACGTCCTGACTTTC; CDR3: CASSAQGTTSGANVLTF; V: TRBV2; D: NA; J: TRBJ2-6; size: few
DNA: TGTGCCATCAGTTCAGGACAGGGGGGATCACCCCTCCACTTT; CDR3: CAISSGQGGSPLHF; V: TRBV10-3; D: TRBD1; J: TRBJ1-6; size: many
DNA: TGTGCCAGCAGTTACCCCAACAGGGGAGCCGGCTACACCTTC; CDR3: CASSYPNRGAGYTF; V: TRBV7-3; D: TRBD1; J: TRBJ1-2; size: NA
DNA: TGCAGTGCAGGGGCCCAAGTTGCCTATGGCTACACCTTC; CDR3: CSAGAQVAYGYTF; V: TRBV20-1; D: NA; J: TRBJ1-2; size: few
DNA: TGTGCCAGTAGTATCGTACCAGGGAAGGATCTAACAGAAAAACTGTTTTTT; CDR3: CASSIVPGKDLTEKLFF; V: TRBV25-1; D: NA; J: TRBJ1-4; size: NA
DNA: TGTGCCAGCAGCCAAGTTGCTAGCGGGGGGCCCGATGGGGAGACCCAGTACTTC; CDR3: CASSQVASGGPDGETQYF; V: TRBV7-9; D: TRBD2; J: TRBJ2-5; size: NA
DNA: TGCAGTGCTACTCAGGGCGCCGATGGCTACACCTTC; CDR3: CSATQGADGYTF; V: TRBV20-1; D: NA; J: TRBJ1-2; size: many
DNA: TGCGCCAGCAGCCAAGGTTTCAGTAGCGGGCTACAAGAGACCCAGTACTTC; CDR3: CASSQGFSSGLQETQYF; V: TRBV4-1; D: TRBD2; J: TRBJ2-5; size: NA
DNA: TGCAGCGTTGAGACCCAGTCCTACGAGCAGTACTTC; CDR3: CSVETQSYEQYF; V: TRBV29-1; D: NA; J: TRBJ2-7; size: many
DNA: TGTGCCAGCAGTTTGGGGGGTCCTCAGCCCCAGCATTTT; CDR3: CASSLGGPQPQHF; V: TRBV12-3/TRBV12-4; D: NA; J: TRBJ1-5; size: many
DNA: TGCAGTGCTAGGCTGCAGGGGGAGAGTCAGTACTTC; CDR3: CSARLQGESQYF; V: TRBV20-1; D: TRBD1; J: TRBJ2-5; size: NA
DNA: TGCGCCAGCAGCCAAAAAACAGGGGATAGCGGTTCACCCCTCCACTTT; CDR3: CASSQKTGDSGSPLHF; V: TRBV4-1; D: TRBD1; J: TRBJ1-6; size: NA
DNA: TGTGCCACCGCCGGGACAGGGGGCTACAATGAGCAGTTCTTC; CDR3: CATAGTGGYNEQFF; V: TRBV10-3; D: TRBD1; J: TRBJ2-1; size: NA
DNA: TGCGCCAGCAGCCAAGATTGGAAGGGCAATCAGCCCCAGCATTTT; CDR3: CASSQDWKGNQPQHF; V: TRBV4-1; D: NA; J: TRBJ1-5; size: few
DNA: TGCGCCAGCAGCCCGGAAGGGGTTAGCTACACCTTC; CDR3: CASSPEGVSYTF; V: TRBV4-3; D: NA; J: TRBJ1-2; size: few
DNA: TGTGCCAGCGGCGACAGGGGGGGCGAGAACACTGAAGCTTTCTTT; CDR3: CASGDRGGENTEAFF; V: TRBV2; D: TRBD1; J: TRBJ1-1; size: NA
DNA: TGTGCCATCAGTCGACAGGGACGGGACACTGAAGCTTTCTTT; CDR3: CAISRQGRDTEAFF; V: TRBV10-3; D: TRBD1; J: TRBJ1-1; size: NA
DNA: TGTGCCAGCAGCCATAGGCGGGACGGTGGAGGCGAGCAGTACTTC; CDR3: CASSHRRDGGGEQYF; V: TRBV7-9; D: NA; J: TRBJ2-7; size: many
DNA: TGTGCCAGCAGTGTGTTCGGCTCTGGGGCCAACGTCCTGACTTTC; CDR3: CASSVFGSGANVLTF; V: TRBV28; D: NA; J: TRBJ2-6; size: many
DNA: TGTGCCAGCAGCCAATCCGTACAGGGGAATCAGCCCCAGCATTTT; CDR3: CASSQSVQGNQPQHF; V: TRBV16; D: TRBD1; J: TRBJ1-5; size: NA
DNA: TGTGCCAGCACTACGACCGGGACAGGGAGGTACGAGCAGTACTTC; CDR3: CASTTTGTGRYEQYF; V: TRBV6-6; D: TRBD1; J: TRBJ2-7; size: NA
DNA: TGTGCCAGCAGAGGTTACCTCCGGGACAGGGGCCCTGGGGCCAACGTCCTGACTTTC; CDR3: CASRGYLRDRGPGANVLTF; V: TRBV12-3/TRBV12-4; D: TRBD1; J: TRBJ2-6; size: few
DNA: TGTGCCAGCAACGGTGAGGGCACTGAAGCTTTCTTT; CDR3: CASNGEGTEAFF; V: TRBV25-1; D: NA; J: TRBJ1-1; size: many
DNA: TGTGCCAGCAGCCCACGAAGTGGACCGGGACAGGGGGCAGGGAAAACTGAAGCTTTCTTT; CDR3: CASSPRSGPGQGAGKTEAFF; V: TRBV7-9; D: TRBD1; J: TRBJ1-1; size: NA
DNA: TGTGCCAGCGGCCTCCTCAACTATGGCTACACCTTC; CDR3: CASGLLNYGYTF; V: TRBV6-2/TRBV6-3; D: NA; J: TRBJ1-2; size: few
DNA: TGTGCCAGCCTGGATCTCTATGGCTACACCTTC; CDR3: CASLDLYGYTF; V: TRBV19; D: NA; J: TRBJ1-2; size: NA
DNA: TGTGCCAGCAGTTACTCGATGAGGGGGAAGGACACTGAAGCTTTCTTT; CDR3: CASSYSMRGKDTEAFF; V: TRBV6-5; D: NA; J: TRBJ1-1; size: NA
DNA: TGTGCCAGCAGCTCGGGTTTTGGAAACACCATATATTTT; CDR3: CASSSGFGNTIYF; V: TRBV7-2; D: NA; J: TRBJ1-3; size: many
DNA: TGTGCCAGCAGCTTAGGAGAGGCCCACCAAGAGACCCAGTACTTC; CDR3: CASSLGEAHQETQYF; V: TRBV7-9; D: NA; J: TRBJ2-5; size: many
DNA: TGTGCCAGCAGCCGCCAGGACGAGGGGTATGGCTACACCTTC; CDR3: CASSRQDEGYGYTF; V: TRBV10-3; D: NA; J: TRBJ1-2; size: once
DNA: TGTGCCAGCAGTTACTTAACCTCAGGGATTTCTAAAGGGGCTTTCTTT; CDR3: CASSYLTSGISKGAFF; V: TRBV6-5; D: NA; J: TRBJ1-1; size: NA
DNA: TGTGCCAGCAGCCCAACCGGGACAGTAACACAGCCCCAGCATTTT; CDR3: CASSPTGTVTQPQHF; V: TRBV7-9; D: TRBD1; J: TRBJ1-5; size: NA
DNA: TGTGCCAGCAGCTTAGGGGCCTCGGACACTGAAGCTTTCTTT; CDR3: CASSLGASDTEAFF; V: TRBV7-8; D: NA; J: TRBJ1-1; size: many
DNA: TGTGCCAGCAGTCCGGAAGTCGTAGGGGAGACCCAGTACTTC; CDR3: CASSPEVVGETQYF; V: TRBV7-9; D: NA; J: TRBJ2-5; size: many
DNA: TGTGCCAGCAGCCCGTTTCCCGGGGCCGTGTCATCCTACGAGCAGTACTTC; CDR3: CASSPFPGAVSSYEQYF; V: TRBV7-2; D: NA; J: TRBJ2-7; size: many
DNA: TGTGCCAGCAGCCGGGACAGAGAAAAAGCTTTCTTT; CDR3: CASSRDREKAFF; V: TRBV7-2; D: TRBD1; J: TRBJ1-1; size: NA
DNA: TGTGCCAGCAGCAAGACTAGCGGGGGGCTCCAAGAGACCCAGTACTTC; CDR3: CASSKTSGGLQETQYF; V: TRBV7-2; D: TRBD2; J: TRBJ2-5; size: NA
DNA: TGTGCCAGCAGCTTTAATGGACAGGGCAACTACGAGCAGTACTTC; CDR3: CASSFNGQGNYEQYF; V: TRBV7-2; D: TRBD1; J: TRBJ2-7; size: NA
DNA: TGTGCCAGCACCAGAGGGGTATTACGAAACGAGCAGTACTTC; CDR3: CASTRGVLRNEQYF; V: TRBV12-3/TRBV12-4; D: NA; J: TRBJ2-7; size: NA
DNA: TGTGCCAGCAGCCAAGTTGGAAATGAAAAACTGTTTTTT; CDR3: CASSQVGNEKLFF; V: TRBV3-1; D: NA; J: TRBJ1-4; size: NA
DNA: TGTGCCATCAGCGACAACAGGGACGAGCAGTACTTC; CDR3: CAISDNRDEQYF; V: TRBV10-3; D: NA; J: TRBJ2-7; size: many
DNA: TGTGCCAGCAGTGAAGCTTTGGTACCTCTCCACCGACAGACCCAGTACTTC; CDR3: CASSEALVPLHRQTQYF; V: TRBV10-3; D: NA; J: TRBJ2-5; size: NA
DNA: TGTGCCAGCAGTTTGGCGGACGGGTCGAACACCGGGGAGCTGTTTTTT; CDR3: CASSLADGSNTGELFF; V: TRBV25-1; D: NA; J: TRBJ2-2; size: many
DNA: TGTGCCAGCAGCCATAGTTCCTCCGGGGAGCTGTTTTTT; CDR3: CASSHSSSGELFF; V: TRBV11-2; D: NA; J: TRBJ2-2; size: few
DNA: TGCGCCAGCAGCTTCGGGGCGTACCAAGAGACCCAGTACTTC; CDR3: CASSFGAYQETQYF; V: TRBV5-1; D: NA; J: TRBJ2-5; size: NA
DNA: TGTGCCAGCAGGGTACAGGGTGTAGCTCAGCCCCAGCATTTT; CDR3: CASRVQGVAQPQHF; V: TRBV4-2; D: NA; J: TRBJ1-5; size: few
DNA: TGTGCCAGCAGCCCTCGGACTGTGGCCTCCTATGGCTACACCTTC; CDR3: CASSPRTVASYGYTF; V: TRBV7-9; D: NA; J: TRBJ1-2; size: many